This section outlines one TCR beta chain sequence together with its context. This record comes from a study of radiotherapy plus CTLA-4 blockade in lung cancer. The CDR3 has 15 residues. Germline-derived CDR1 and CDR2 are ENHRY and SYGVKD. With 5 bases clipped from V and 9 bases from J, the junction kept 6 bases outside the gene matches. Assay: immunoSEQ multiplex PCR; the TCRdb copy retains only in-frame clones and omits some. The repertoire holds roughly 53,000 clones, with approximately 84% as singletons. This receptor was taken from a human donor with non-small cell lung cancer whose response to radiotherapy plus ipilimumab could not be evaluated. This chain links TRBV10-3 with TRBJ2-1, with TRBD2 matching over 14 bases. The sequencing used peripheral blood, collected from a patient treated with radiotherapy plus ipilimumab. The DNA for the CDR3 is TGTGCCATCAGTAGACTAGCGGGAGGGCCTAGTGAGCAGTTCTTC. Residues: CAISRLAGGPSEQFF.